This is a list of T cell receptor beta chains from one sample in a study of blood T cell repertoires in COVID-19. Assay used: immunoSEQ multiplex PCR; TCRdb lists only in-frame clones, some missing. The sample shows approximately 150,000 clones, roughly 84% of them seen only once. The specimen was peripheral blood. These receptors were taken from a young man with COVID-19, enrolled during active disease. Each CDR3 is given with its conserved first and last residue. Fields, in order: CDR3 protein, J gene, V gene, CDR3 length.

cdr3_aa: CASSPGASNQPQHF; j_call: TRBJ1-5; v_call: TRBV10-2; cdr3_length: 14
cdr3_aa: CASSRASGTQETQYF; j_call: TRBJ2-5; v_call: TRBV5-1; cdr3_length: 15
cdr3_aa: CASSLSRDFESNF; j_call: TRBJ1-2; v_call: TRBV27; cdr3_length: 13
cdr3_aa: CASSLMGGSGNTIYF; j_call: TRBJ1-3; v_call: TRBV11-2; cdr3_length: 15
cdr3_aa: CASSSGTSSSTDTQYF; j_call: TRBJ2-3; v_call: TRBV5-4; cdr3_length: 16
cdr3_aa: CASSITSAYGNTIYF; j_call: TRBJ1-3; v_call: TRBV19; cdr3_length: 15
cdr3_aa: CASSEGQYYEQYF; j_call: TRBJ2-7; v_call: TRBV9; cdr3_length: 13
cdr3_aa: CASIPGQVQETQYF; j_call: TRBJ2-5; v_call: TRBV6-2/TRBV6-3; cdr3_length: 14
cdr3_aa: CASSYGLAGGAGEQFF; j_call: TRBJ2-1; v_call: TRBV6-5; cdr3_length: 16
cdr3_aa: CASSIGRAGGAPYNEQFF; j_call: TRBJ2-1; v_call: TRBV19; cdr3_length: 18
cdr3_aa: CASSWGNEGGEKLFF; j_call: TRBJ1-4; v_call: TRBV5-4; cdr3_length: 15
cdr3_aa: CASIGLGLAGGRGTGELFF; j_call: TRBJ2-2; v_call: TRBV2; cdr3_length: 19
cdr3_aa: CASSEREHNEQFF; j_call: TRBJ2-1; v_call: TRBV6-4; cdr3_length: 13
cdr3_aa: CASSPGQGGEKLFF; j_call: TRBJ1-4; v_call: TRBV7-9; cdr3_length: 14
cdr3_aa: CASQPGGTGTDEQYF; j_call: TRBJ2-7; v_call: TRBV28; cdr3_length: 15
cdr3_aa: CASSVGGTSLYEQYF; j_call: TRBJ2-7; v_call: TRBV9; cdr3_length: 15
cdr3_aa: CATSDFASGRAGYNEQFF; j_call: TRBJ2-1; v_call: TRBV24-1; cdr3_length: 18
cdr3_aa: CASSQAGTGYNEQFF; j_call: TRBJ2-1; v_call: TRBV3-1/TRBV3-2; cdr3_length: 15
cdr3_aa: CASKAGGRPDTQYF; j_call: TRBJ2-3; v_call: TRBV6-4; cdr3_length: 14
cdr3_aa: CAYYRDRGTYGYTF; j_call: TRBJ1-2; v_call: TRBV30; cdr3_length: 14
cdr3_aa: CASSGTSGYEQYF; j_call: TRBJ2-7; v_call: TRBV10-2; cdr3_length: 13
cdr3_aa: CASSFVGQGSSNQPQHF; j_call: TRBJ1-5; v_call: TRBV28; cdr3_length: 17